The present T cell receptor (beta chain) was sequenced within a study of spatial heterogeneity in lung cancer. In the study overall: Raw reads contained each unique TCR and UMI combination more than ten times on average.

The study's findings and limits: Counts of expanded alpha and beta TCRs within tumors tracked the tumor nonsynonymous mutation count.

The time point: sample taken at primary tumor resection. 72 TRACERx patients with early, untreated non-small cell lung cancer donated samples. The study sequenced unsorted whole RNA from tumor, nontumor lung or frozen PBMC. Germline CDR1 is SGHTA and CDR2 is FQGTGA. This CDR3 has 14 amino acids. The J segment lost 5 bases and the V segment lost 1 base, leaving 3 bases of the junction unmatched. There are many counts of this clonotype. What it binds is unknown. This beta chain is an off-target read within a library intended for alpha chains, so its frequency means little. In the library, each TCR cDNA molecule bore its own unique molecular identifier. TCRdb itself ran the 5' RACE reads through MiXCR, one entry per CDR3 protein. The top ten clones hold approximately 23% of a sample with a few thousand distinct CDR3 sequences, 4.8% of them seen once.

Sequenced here: lung tumor tissue, sampled at surgery. The chain combines TRBV7-3 with TRBJ1-2, with 8 nucleotides matching TRBD1. This clonotype was obtained from a male donor with early-stage non-small cell lung cancer. DNA for the CDR3: TGTGCCAGCAGCTTAAGCGACAGGGGATATGGCTACACCTTC. Translation: CASSLSDRGYGYTF.